These T cell receptor beta chains were read from a single sample in a study of blood T cells in healthy people across ages. TCRdb re-called the 5' RACE reads with MiXCR, one entry per CDR3 protein. The repertoire holds 800,000 to 1,000,000 distinct CDR3 sequences, with about 44% as singletons. Sequenced sample: blood. The origin of the receptors is a man aged 30 to 45 in good health. Each CDR3 is given with its conserved first and last residue. Fields, in order: CDR3 length, V gene, J gene, clone size, D gene, CDR3 DNA, CDR3 protein. A D gene is named only where the DNA matches it firmly. Expanded clones are given a class, and other clones once, few, many or no size at all.

14,TRBV12-3/TRBV12-4,TRBJ1-5,few,NA,TGTGCCAGCACCCCAGGGGCAGATAATCAGCCCCAGCATTTT,CASTPGADNQPQHF
14,TRBV29-1,TRBJ2-5,NA,TRBD1,TGCAGCCTCGGGGACAGGGGGAGTGGAGAGACCCAGTACTTC,CSLGDRGSGETQYF
9,TRBV7-2,TRBJ2-1,few,NA,TGTGCCAGCAGCCTCGAGCAGTTCTTC,CASSLEQFF
16,TRBV5-1,TRBJ1-1,NA,TRBD1,TGCGCCAGCAGCTTGGACAGGGGGCTTGAGGACACTGAAGCTTTCTTT,CASSLDRGLEDTEAFF
15,TRBV7-2,TRBJ2-7,once,NA,TGTGCCAGCAGCCTCCGTAGCGGTTACCTCAATGAGCAGTACTTC,CASSLRSGYLNEQYF
15,TRBV5-1,TRBJ2-5,few,NA,TGCGCCAGCAGCTCAGCCGGGGGGCCCGAAGAGACCCAGTACTTC,CASSSAGGPEETQYF
15,TRBV28,TRBJ2-7,few,NA,TGTGCCAGCAGTTTCGGGGACTTCTCAGGGGACGAGCAGTACTTC,CASSFGDFSGDEQYF
20,TRBV13,TRBJ1-6,NA,TRBD1,TGTGCCAGCAGCTTAGGCCTGAAGGGGGCACTGGCGTCCTATAATTCACCCCTCCACTTT,CASSLGLKGALASYNSPLHF
13,TRBV3-1,TRBJ2-1,NA,TRBD2,TGTGCCAGCAGCCAAATAAAGGCCGGGGGGAGGTTCTTC,CASSQIKAGGRFF
12,TRBV2,TRBJ2-1,NA,TRBD1,TGTGCCAGCGGGACAGGGATCAATGAGCAGTTCTTC,CASGTGINEQFF
16,TRBV12-3/TRBV12-4,TRBJ2-5,few,NA,TGTGCCAGCAGTTTAGGGGCGCGAACGCACCAAGAGACCCAGTACTTC,CASSLGARTHQETQYF
14,TRBV3-1,TRBJ2-7,NA,TRBD2,TGTGCCAGCAGCCAAGCCCCGACTAGCTCCGAGCAGTACTTC,CASSQAPTSSEQYF
14,TRBV9,TRBJ1-1,NA,NA,TGTGCCAGCAGCCCCCCGGGGCGCGAGACTGAAGCTTTCTTT,CASSPPGRETEAFF
16,TRBV24-1,TRBJ2-1,NA,NA,TGTGCCACCAGTGGCGTACAGGCCAGCTCCTACAATGAGCAGTTCTTC,CATSGVQASSYNEQFF
13,TRBV29-1,TRBJ2-4,few,TRBD1,TGCAGCGCAGGGACAGTAGCCAAAAACATTCAGTACTTC,CSAGTVAKNIQYF
13,TRBV29-1,TRBJ2-7,NA,TRBD1,TGCAGCGCAGGGACAGGAAACAACTACGAGCAGTACTTC,CSAGTGNNYEQYF
15,TRBV27,TRBJ2-5,NA,TRBD2,TGTGCCAGCAGTTCGGGACTAGGGACTAGGAATGAGCAGTACTTC,CASSSGLGTRNEQYF
17,TRBV29-1,TRBJ2-3,NA,TRBD2,TGCAGCGTTGAAGACGAACTACGGGGGGGTGGGGCAGATACGCAGTATTTT,CSVEDELRGGGADTQYF
14,TRBV6-5,TRBJ2-5,NA,NA,TGTGCCAGCAGTCCCTCTTTCCCCTACAATGAGCAGTACTTC,CASSPSFPYNEQYF
17,TRBV29-1,TRBJ2-1,NA,NA,TGCAGCGTCCTCCCCGAGACGAGGGTTAGCTCCTACAATGAGCAGTTCTTC,CSVLPETRVSSYNEQFF
16,TRBV20-1,TRBJ1-1,NA,NA,TGCAGTGCTAGAAGCCCCTACAGGGCCGAGAACACTGAAGCTTTCTTT,CSARSPYRAENTEAFF
16,TRBV5-1,TRBJ2-5,few,TRBD2,TGCGCCAGCACCCTTTCTAGCGGGGGGCTCCAAGAGACCCAGTACTTC,CASTLSSGGLQETQYF
17,TRBV29-1,TRBJ1-2,NA,NA,TGCAGCGTTGAACCACGACCTATCAGGGGATCTTATCATGGCTACACCTTC,CSVEPRPIRGSYHGYTF
13,TRBV28,TRBJ1-5,NA,NA,TGTGCCAGCAGAGGGACGAGCAATCAGCCCCAGCATTTT,CASRGTSNQPQHF
19,TRBV28,TRBJ1-6,once,NA,TGTGCCAGCAGTGAGGGTTCTTCAGGGGCGAACTCCTATAATTCACCCCTCCACTTT,CASSEGSSGANSYNSPLHF
17,TRBV4-2,TRBJ2-1,NA,NA,TGTGCCAGCAGCCAAGTCCAACTAGCAGGCTCCTACAATGAGCAGTTCTTC,CASSQVQLAGSYNEQFF
14,TRBV20-1,TRBJ1-2,NA,NA,TGCAGTGCCCAGCGATATGACCACGACTATGGCTACACCTTC,CSAQRYDHDYGYTF
15,TRBV27,TRBJ2-7,once,TRBD1,TGTGCCAGCTCCATAACAGGGGGCAGGAAGGGCGAGCAGTACTTC,CASSITGGRKGEQYF
16,TRBV4-3,TRBJ1-2,few,NA,TGCGCCAGCAGCCCAAATTCGGGACAAGGGGCCTTTGGCTACACCTTC,CASSPNSGQGAFGYTF
16,TRBV4-3,TRBJ1-2,NA,NA,TGCGCCAGCAGCCAAGGCCCCCTCGGGGGGCTTGATGGCTACACCTTC,CASSQGPLGGLDGYTF
14,TRBV7-2,TRBJ2-7,NA,NA,TGTGCCAGCAGCTTAGCGGTGGGATGGGACGAGCAGTACTTC,CASSLAVGWDEQYF
20,TRBV9,TRBJ2-3,NA,NA,TGTGCCAGCAGCGGGATCCACCCTAGCCAGCCCGGGGGTGGCACAGATACGCAGTATTTT,CASSGIHPSQPGGGTDTQYF
14,TRBV11-2,TRBJ2-3,NA,TRBD1,TGTGCCAGCAGCTCGGGACAGGTACCAGATACGCAGTATTTT,CASSSGQVPDTQYF
15,TRBV12-3/TRBV12-4,TRBJ2-3,NA,TRBD1,TGTGCCAGCAGTTACAGACGGGACAGACCGAATGCGCAGTATTTT,CASSYRRDRPNAQYF
15,TRBV6-4,TRBJ2-1,once,NA,TGTGCCGGCAGTGATGACAAAAACTCCTACAATGAGCAGTTCTTC,CAGSDDKNSYNEQFF
14,TRBV4-2,TRBJ2-3,NA,NA,TGTGCCAGCAGCCAGACGGACGTAACAGATACGCAGTATTTT,CASSQTDVTDTQYF
12,TRBV6-2/TRBV6-3,TRBJ1-2,NA,NA,TGTGCCAGCAGGGATCCAGACAGTGGCTACACCTTC,CASRDPDSGYTF
13,TRBV6-5,TRBJ1-5,NA,NA,TGTGCCAGCCAACTCTTTGTCAATCAGCCCCAGCATTTT,CASQLFVNQPQHF
16,TRBV5-1,TRBJ2-3,NA,TRBD1,TGCGCCAGCAGCTTGGCCAAGACAGGGAATGGGGATACGCAGTATTTT,CASSLAKTGNGDTQYF
15,TRBV7-9,TRBJ1-2,NA,NA,TGTGCCAGCAGCTTAGTACAGGGCGCGTTTAATGGCTACACCTTC,CASSLVQGAFNGYTF
16,TRBV28,TRBJ2-3,few,NA,TGTGCCAGCAGTTTATGGGATGGCGAGGCCAGAGATACGCAGTATTTT,CASSLWDGEARDTQYF